These 15 T cell receptor beta chains were sequenced from one sample in a study of OX40 agonist ivuxolimab in advanced cancers. Method: immunoSEQ multiplex PCR; TCRdb's copy keeps in-frame clones and lacks some. The sample carries some 110,000 clones, over 85% recorded once. Material: CD4+ or CD8+ T cells sorted from blood, obtained in a trial of the OX40 agonist ivuxolimab. These receptors all come from an adult with an advanced solid tumor such as melanoma, head and neck, liver or kidney cancer.

This clone was seen more than once but under ten times. The chain uses TRBV7-8 and TRBJ1-6; weak D call: TRBD1 (5 bases). V gave up 5 bases and J gave up 11 bases, with 16 bases separating them. This CDR3 has 14 residues. CDR1 is SGHVS, CDR2 FQNEAQ, per germline. In nucleotides, the CDR3 is TGTGCCAGCAGCCCTAATCTCGGGGGAACACCCCTCCACTTT. Translation: CASSPNLGGTPLHF.

The rearrangement links TRBV28 to TRBJ2-3; 11 bases are a match to TRBD2. V was pared by 2 bases and J by 4 bases, with 8 bases of the junction left unmatched. The CDR3 extends over 17 amino acids. Per the germline V gene, CDR1 is MDHEN and CDR2 is SYDVKM. The CDR3 reads CASSLSRLAGISDTQYF. For the CDR3, the DNA is TGTGCCAGCAGTTTAAGTAGACTAGCGGGGATTTCAGATACGCAGTATTTT.

V is TRBV7-3 and J is TRBJ1-1; D gene uncertain. Trimming removed 0 bases from V and 6 bases from J, with 11 bases in between. The CDR3 loop spans 14 amino acids. Germline values: CDR1 SGHTA, CDR2 FQGTGA. The CDR3 sequence: CASSLTGSAAEAFF. In DNA, the CDR3 is TGTGCCAGCAGCTTAACGGGGTCAGCAGCTGAAGCTTTCTTT.

The genes are TRBV11-2 and TRBJ2-7; TRBD2 is a possible D gene (5 bases). Trimming pared 4 bases from V and 2 bases from J, leaving 15 bases between. This CDR3 has 15 residues. Germline loops: CDR1 SGHAT, CDR2 FQNNGV. The CDR3 protein is CASSYEEVSPYEQYF. CDR3 DNA: TGTGCCAGCAGCTACGAGGAGGTGTCCCCCTACGAGCAGTACTTC.

The gene calls are TRBV18 and TRBJ1-4; D possibly corresponds to TRBD1 (6 bases). Between the trimmed V and J ends, which lost 3 bases and 6 bases, there was a span of 14 bases. The CDR3 has 15 amino acids. Per germline, CDR1 KGHSH and CDR2 LQKENI. This chain's CDR3 is CASSPGGGRYEKLFF. Written as DNA, the CDR3 is TGTGCCAGCTCACCGGGAGGGGGACGTTATGAAAAACTGTTTTTT.

This rearrangement joins TRBV6-6 to TRBJ2-7; D perhaps matches TRBD2 (6 bases). Between the trimmed V and J ends, which lost 0 bases and 4 bases, there was a span of 10 bases. Germline V gene lookup returns CDR1 MNHNY and CDR2 SVGAGI (reference sequence). The CDR3 is 14 residues long. Written as DNA, the CDR3 is TGTGCCAGCAGTTACTCGGTGGGGGGATACGAGCAGTACTTC. Encoded protein: CASSYSVGGYEQYF.

The chain uses TRBV11-2 and TRBJ2-5; a possible D gene is TRBD1 (5 bases). The V and J ends lost 1 base and 2 bases respectively, with 20 bases between them. The V gene's germline CDR1 is SGHAT and CDR2 FQNNGV. The length of the CDR3 is 18 residues. The chain's CDR3 is CASSLGTIVGLGQETQYF. Here the CDR3 DNA reads TGTGCCAGCAGCTTAGGGACGATTGTGGGGCTGGGGCAAGAGACCCAGTACTTC.

The chain is built from TRBV6-6 and TRBJ2-7; 7 bases fit TRBD2. The ends lost 0 bases at V and 3 bases at J; junction bases unmatched: 5. Germline V gene data show CDR1 as MNHNY and CDR2 as SVGAGI (reference sequence). This CDR3 spans 15 amino acids. CDR3: CASSYSPSGNYEQYF. In DNA, the CDR3 is TGTGCCAGCAGTTACTCGCCCAGCGGGAACTACGAGCAGTACTTC.

The chain links TRBV14 to TRBJ2-5; D gene uncertain. The CDR3 sequence is 18 residues long. Germline V gives CDR1 SGHDN, CDR2 FVKESK. Trimming took off 0 bases at V and 2 bases at J, with 19 bases between the two ends. CDR3 in amino acids: CASSQEAGRNGSQETQYF. The CDR3 DNA follows: TGTGCCAGCAGCCAAGAGGCTGGGCGCAATGGCAGTCAAGAGACCCAGTACTTC.

The genes are TRBV7-9 and TRBJ1-6, with D unresolved. Germline CDR1 reads SEHNR; CDR2 reads FQNEAQ (reference sequence). CDR3 length: 15 residues. V lost 8 bases to trimming and J lost 3 bases, with 14 bases between them. This chain's CDR3 is CASPEDGLYNSPLHF. Here the CDR3 DNA reads TGTGCCAGCCCAGAAGACGGCCTCTATAATTCACCCCTCCACTTT.

The chain uses TRBV7-3 and TRBJ2-2; D not certain. There are 15 residues in the CDR3. From germline, CDR1 is SGHTA and CDR2 FQGTGA. V was trimmed by 2 bases and J by 6 bases, leaving 13 bases between them. CDR3 in amino acids: CASSLGYPIAGELFF. The DNA of the CDR3 is TGTGCCAGCAGCTTAGGCTACCCGATCGCCGGGGAGCTGTTTTTT. The full variable domain, rest sourced from reference TRBV7-3 and TRBJ2-2, is GAGVSQTPSNKVTEKGKYVELRCDPISGHTALYWYRQSLGQGPEFLIYFQGTGAADDSGLPNDRFFAVRPEGSVSTLKIQRTERGDSAVYLCASSLGYPIAGELFFGEGSRLTVL.

In this sample, this clone turned up a few times. The chain joins TRBV6-5 to TRBJ1-5; D is possibly TRBD1 (5 bases). The germline CDR1 and CDR2 sequences are MNHEY and SVGAGI. V was cut by 5 bases and J by 2 bases, with 10 bases left in between. The CDR3 extends over 14 amino acids. The CDR3 nucleotides read TGTGCCAGCAGTAGGGGAGACGGCAATCAGCCCCAGCATTTT. Protein product: CASSRGDGNQPQHF.

The chain couples TRBV30 to TRBJ1-6; D is unclear. The CDR3 totals 11 residues. Germline V lookup: CDR1 GTSNPN, CDR2 SVGIG (reference sequence). Between the trimmed V and J ends, which lost 4 bases and 7 bases, there was a span of 5 bases. CDR3: CAWTDNSPLHF. CDR3 nucleotide sequence: TGTGCCTGGACCGACAATTCACCCCTCCACTTT.

The genes are TRBV7-3 and TRBJ2-2; D gene ambiguous. The germline V gene has CDR1 SGHTA and CDR2 FQGTGA. The CDR3 totals 13 residues. V was clipped by 3 bases and J by 3 bases, with 5 bases between them. CDR3 DNA sequence: TGTGCCAGCAGCTTGGTAGACACCGGGGAGCTGTTTTTT. Its protein product is CASSLVDTGELFF. The full variable domain, rest sourced from reference TRBV7-3 and TRBJ2-2, is GAGVSQTPSNKVTEKGKYVELRCDPISGHTALYWYRQSLGQGPEFLIYFQGTGAADDSGLPNDRFFAVRPEGSVSTLKIQRTERGDSAVYLCASSLVDTGELFFGEGSRLTVL.

This chain uses TRBV5-6 with TRBJ1-4; no clear D gene. The CDR3 length is 14 residues. Germline V CDR1 and CDR2: SGHDT, YYEEEE. Trimming took 2 bases from V and 0 from J, leaving 5 bases between them. CDR3 residues: CASSFRATNEKLFF. The CDR3 DNA sequence: TGTGCCAGCAGCTTCCGCGCAACTAATGAAAAACTGTTTTTT. Looking up the rest from reference TRBV5-6 and TRBJ1-4 gives the full variable domain: DAGVTQSPTHLIKTRGQQVTLRCSPKSGHDTVSWYQQALGQGPQFIFQYYEEEERQRGNFPDRFSGHQFPNYSSELNVNALLLGDSALYLCASSFRATNEKLFFGSGTQLSVL.